These T cell receptor beta chains were read from a single sample in a study of chemoradiotherapy in HPV16-positive cancers. Sequenced by immunoSEQ multiplex PCR; TCRdb stores in-frame clones only, minus some. The table shows over 13,000 clones, with around 72% occurring only once. The material was obtained from a patient who underwent chemoradiotherapy. The receptors originated from a human donor with HPV-associated anogenital cancer. Each CDR3 is given with its conserved first and last residue. The D gene is left open where the match is weak. Clone size is stated in some rows and not others, as once, few, many or a class when expanded.

clone size: once; V gene: TRBV28; D gene: -; J gene: TRBJ1-2; CDR3 protein: CASSLFGPYGYTF; CDR3 DNA: TGTGCCAGCAGTTTGTTCGGGCCTTATGGCTACACCTTC
clone size: -; V gene: TRBV7-2; D gene: -; J gene: TRBJ2-6; CDR3 protein: CASSQASLDSGANVLTF; CDR3 DNA: TGTGCCAGCAGCCAAGCGTCCTTAGACTCTGGGGCCAACGTCCTGACTTTC
clone size: -; V gene: TRBV2; D gene: -; J gene: TRBJ1-2; CDR3 protein: CASRGGYGENYGYTF; CDR3 DNA: TGTGCCAGCAGGGGTGGGTACGGGGAAAACTATGGCTACACCTTC
clone size: -; V gene: TRBV6-6; D gene: -; J gene: TRBJ2-7; CDR3 protein: CASTFRTGSYEQYF; CDR3 DNA: TGTGCCAGCACCTTTAGGACGGGATCCTACGAGCAGTACTTC
clone size: few; V gene: TRBV19; D gene: TRBD1; J gene: TRBJ1-2; CDR3 protein: CASSIDRAHGNYGYTF; CDR3 DNA: TGTGCCAGTAGTATCGACAGGGCCCATGGAAACTATGGCTACACCTTC
clone size: -; V gene: TRBV6-1; D gene: -; J gene: TRBJ2-7; CDR3 protein: CASSGYEQYF; CDR3 DNA: TGTGCCAGCAGTGGCTACGAGCAGTACTTC
clone size: -; V gene: TRBV7-9; D gene: TRBD1; J gene: TRBJ1-2; CDR3 protein: CASSQAGGVYGYTF; CDR3 DNA: TGTGCCAGCAGCCAGGCAGGGGGCGTCTATGGCTACACCTTC
clone size: -; V gene: TRBV2; D gene: -; J gene: TRBJ1-5; CDR3 protein: CASSELRNQPQHF; CDR3 DNA: TGTGCCAGCAGTGAACTCAGAAATCAGCCCCAGCATTTT
clone size: -; V gene: TRBV27; D gene: -; J gene: TRBJ2-6; CDR3 protein: CASSPGKALGANVLTF; CDR3 DNA: TGTGCCAGCAGTCCAGGGAAGGCCCTGGGGGCCAACGTCCTGACTTTC
clone size: -; V gene: TRBV5-1; D gene: -; J gene: TRBJ1-2; CDR3 protein: CASSPGLGQRSYGYTF; CDR3 DNA: TGCGCCAGCAGCCCCGGACTTGGACAGAGGAGCTATGGCTACACCTTC
clone size: -; V gene: TRBV5-1; D gene: -; J gene: TRBJ2-1; CDR3 protein: CASSLPSRGAEGEQFF; CDR3 DNA: TGCGCCAGCAGCTTACCCTCGAGGGGAGCTGAGGGTGAGCAGTTCTTC
clone size: once; V gene: TRBV5-5; D gene: -; J gene: TRBJ1-6; CDR3 protein: CASSLWAAGYNSPLHF; CDR3 DNA: TGTGCCAGCAGCTTGTGGGCAGCCGGGTATAATTCACCCCTCCACTTT
clone size: -; V gene: TRBV30; D gene: -; J gene: TRBJ1-1; CDR3 protein: CAWSVVGRFNTEAFF; CDR3 DNA: TGTGCCTGGAGTGTCGTCGGCAGGTTCAACACTGAAGCTTTCTTT
clone size: -; V gene: TRBV19; D gene: -; J gene: TRBJ1-5; CDR3 protein: CATARHLQPQHF; CDR3 DNA: TGTGCCACCGCCCGTCACTTGCAGCCCCAGCATTTT
clone size: -; V gene: TRBV10-2; D gene: -; J gene: TRBJ1-2; CDR3 protein: CASSGASHYGYTF; CDR3 DNA: TGCGCCAGCAGTGGCGCCAGCCACTATGGCTACACCTTC
clone size: -; V gene: TRBV4-1; D gene: TRBD2; J gene: TRBJ2-3; CDR3 protein: CASSHRLTSGGVRVDTQYF; CDR3 DNA: TGCGCCAGCAGCCACCGATTGACTAGCGGGGGGGTCAGGGTAGATACGCAGTATTTT
clone size: -; V gene: TRBV4-1; D gene: -; J gene: TRBJ2-2; CDR3 protein: CASSQRNRAGELFF; CDR3 DNA: TGCGCCAGCAGCCAACGTAACAGGGCCGGGGAGCTGTTTTTT
clone size: -; V gene: TRBV4-2; D gene: -; J gene: TRBJ2-3; CDR3 protein: CASSQDYNTDTQYF; CDR3 DNA: TGTGCCAGCAGCCAGGACTATAACACAGATACGCAGTATTTT
clone size: -; V gene: TRBV7-2; D gene: -; J gene: TRBJ1-1; CDR3 protein: CASSRQPNTEAFF; CDR3 DNA: TGTGCCAGCAGCCGACAGCCGAACACTGAAGCTTTCTTT
clone size: -; V gene: TRBV13; D gene: -; J gene: TRBJ2-1; CDR3 protein: CASSLGQYNEQFF; CDR3 DNA: TGTGCCAGCAGCTTAGGACAATACAATGAGCAGTTCTTC
clone size: -; V gene: TRBV7-2; D gene: -; J gene: TRBJ1-3; CDR3 protein: CASSLGSAARGNTIYF; CDR3 DNA: TGTGCCAGCAGCTTAGGTTCGGCAGCTAGAGGAAACACCATATATTTT
clone size: -; V gene: TRBV7-6; D gene: -; J gene: TRBJ1-6; CDR3 protein: CASSLQGGNSPLHF; CDR3 DNA: TGTGCCAGCAGCTTACAGGGCGGGAATTCACCCCTCCACTTT
clone size: -; V gene: TRBV6-5; D gene: TRBD1; J gene: TRBJ1-5; CDR3 protein: CASRSGQGANQPQHF; CDR3 DNA: TGTGCCAGCCGATCCGGACAGGGGGCTAATCAGCCCCAGCATTTT
clone size: -; V gene: TRBV28; D gene: TRBD1; J gene: TRBJ1-5; CDR3 protein: CASSLKGQAISSPQHF; CDR3 DNA: TGTGCCAGCAGTTTAAAGGGACAGGCGATATCATCGCCCCAGCATTTT
clone size: few; V gene: TRBV2; D gene: TRBD1; J gene: TRBJ1-1; CDR3 protein: CASSQQGASTEAFF; CDR3 DNA: TGTGCCAGCAGTCAACAGGGGGCGAGCACTGAAGCTTTCTTT
clone size: -; V gene: TRBV5-6; D gene: -; J gene: TRBJ2-3; CDR3 protein: CASSLGTQSAQYF; CDR3 DNA: TGTGCCAGCAGCTTGGGGACCCAGTCCGCGCAGTATTTT
clone size: -; V gene: TRBV18; D gene: -; J gene: TRBJ1-1; CDR3 protein: CASSPLRDGTEAFF; CDR3 DNA: TGTGCCAGCTCACCATTACGGGATGGGACTGAAGCTTTCTTT
clone size: -; V gene: TRBV20-1; D gene: -; J gene: TRBJ2-2; CDR3 protein: CSASGLGELFF; CDR3 DNA: TGCAGTGCTAGTGGTTTAGGGGAGCTGTTTTTT
clone size: once; V gene: TRBV6-1; D gene: TRBD1; J gene: TRBJ2-7; CDR3 protein: CASRAGTGSSYEQYF; CDR3 DNA: TGTGCCAGCAGAGCCGGGACAGGGAGCTCCTACGAGCAGTACTTC
clone size: -; V gene: TRBV7-8; D gene: TRBD1; J gene: TRBJ1-1; CDR3 protein: CASSSGTGGTEAFF; CDR3 DNA: TGTGCCAGCAGCTCCGGGACAGGGGGAACTGAAGCTTTCTTT
clone size: -; V gene: TRBV11-2; D gene: -; J gene: TRBJ1-1; CDR3 protein: CASSLVGQLNTEAFF; CDR3 DNA: TGTGCCAGCAGCTTAGTTGGACAGTTGAACACTGAAGCTTTCTTT
clone size: -; V gene: TRBV30; D gene: -; J gene: TRBJ2-7; CDR3 protein: CAWSDGVSYEQYF; CDR3 DNA: TGTGCCTGGAGTGACGGGGTCTCCTACGAGCAGTACTTC
clone size: -; V gene: TRBV20-1; D gene: -; J gene: TRBJ1-5; CDR3 protein: CSARDLGPQHF; CDR3 DNA: TGCAGTGCTAGAGATCTGGGGCCACAGCATTTT
clone size: -; V gene: TRBV4-3; D gene: -; J gene: TRBJ2-1; CDR3 protein: CASSQAVGRGNNEQFF; CDR3 DNA: TGCGCCAGCAGCCAAGCTGTTGGTCGGGGCAACAATGAGCAGTTCTTC
clone size: few; V gene: TRBV7-2; D gene: -; J gene: TRBJ1-4; CDR3 protein: CASSLTATNEKLFF; CDR3 DNA: TGTGCCAGCAGCTTAACTGCAACTAATGAAAAACTGTTTTTT
clone size: -; V gene: TRBV5-5; D gene: -; J gene: TRBJ2-5; CDR3 protein: CASSLAGAQETQYF; CDR3 DNA: TGTGCCAGCAGCTTGGCAGGGGCACAAGAGACCCAGTACTTC
clone size: -; V gene: TRBV19; D gene: -; J gene: TRBJ1-1; CDR3 protein: CASSMDLKENTEAFF; CDR3 DNA: TGTGCCAGTAGTATGGATCTCAAAGAAAACACTGAAGCTTTCTTT
clone size: -; V gene: TRBV7-9; D gene: -; J gene: TRBJ2-5; CDR3 protein: CASSLTETQYF; CDR3 DNA: TGTGCCAGCAGCTTAACAGAGACCCAGTACTTC
clone size: -; V gene: TRBV6-5; D gene: TRBD1; J gene: TRBJ2-7; CDR3 protein: CASRTGSYEQYF; CDR3 DNA: TGTGCCTCACGGACAGGATCCTACGAGCAGTACTTC
clone size: -; V gene: TRBV11-2; D gene: TRBD1; J gene: TRBJ1-3; CDR3 protein: CASSPGDRINSGNTIYF; CDR3 DNA: TGTGCCAGCAGCCCAGGGGACAGGATTAACTCTGGAAACACCATATATTTT
clone size: -; V gene: TRBV7-2; D gene: -; J gene: TRBJ1-5; CDR3 protein: CASSRSPDANQPQHF; CDR3 DNA: TGTGCCAGCAGCCGCTCCCCGGATGCGAATCAGCCCCAGCATTTT
clone size: once; V gene: TRBV19; D gene: -; J gene: TRBJ1-6; CDR3 protein: CASRGSYNSPLHF; CDR3 DNA: TGTGCTTCCAGGGGTTCCTATAATTCACCCCTCCACTTT
clone size: -; V gene: TRBV28; D gene: -; J gene: TRBJ1-2; CDR3 protein: CASSKWGSEPRSEGPGGYTF; CDR3 DNA: TGTGCCAGCAGCAAATGGGGGAGCGAACCCCGCTCAGAAGGCCCTGGGGGCTACACCTTC
clone size: -; V gene: TRBV6-1; D gene: -; J gene: TRBJ2-7; CDR3 protein: CASSELGTSYEQYF; CDR3 DNA: TGTGCCAGCAGTGAACTAGGGACCTCCTACGAGCAGTACTTC
clone size: -; V gene: TRBV5-4; D gene: -; J gene: TRBJ2-6; CDR3 protein: CASSFKSGANVLTF; CDR3 DNA: TGTGCCAGCAGCTTTAAATCTGGGGCCAACGTCCTGACTTTC
clone size: once; V gene: TRBV28; D gene: TRBD1; J gene: TRBJ2-7; CDR3 protein: CASTGTDFSYEQYF; CDR3 DNA: TGTGCCAGCACCGGGACAGACTTTTCTTACGAGCAGTACTTC
clone size: once; V gene: TRBV2; D gene: -; J gene: TRBJ1-2; CDR3 protein: CASSEAGGIYGYTF; CDR3 DNA: TGTGCCAGCAGTGAAGCCGGGGGGATTTATGGCTACACCTTC
clone size: -; V gene: TRBV5-1; D gene: -; J gene: TRBJ2-7; CDR3 protein: CASSPSRQVYEQYF; CDR3 DNA: TGCGCCAGCAGCCCGAGCCGACAGGTCTACGAGCAGTACTTC
clone size: -; V gene: TRBV2; D gene: TRBD1; J gene: TRBJ1-5; CDR3 protein: CASNRDRGDQPQHF; CDR3 DNA: TGTGCCAGCAACCGGGACAGGGGCGATCAGCCCCAGCATTTT
clone size: -; V gene: TRBV19; D gene: TRBD1; J gene: TRBJ2-2; CDR3 protein: CASSTLDRGSENTGELFF; CDR3 DNA: TGTGCCAGTAGTACGTTAGACAGGGGATCGGAGAACACCGGGGAGCTGTTTTTT
clone size: -; V gene: TRBV7-6; D gene: TRBD1; J gene: TRBJ1-6; CDR3 protein: CASSSGTASSSLHF; CDR3 DNA: TGTGCCAGCAGTTCCGGGACAGCCTCCTCGTCCCTCCACTTT
clone size: few; V gene: TRBV6-4; D gene: -; J gene: TRBJ2-7; CDR3 protein: CANPYEQYF; CDR3 DNA: TGTGCCAACCCGTACGAGCAGTACTTC
clone size: -; V gene: TRBV18; D gene: -; J gene: TRBJ2-7; CDR3 protein: CASSPRRDRYYEQYF; CDR3 DNA: TGTGCCAGCTCACCACGGAGGGACAGATACTACGAGCAGTACTTC
clone size: -; V gene: TRBV6-5; D gene: -; J gene: TRBJ1-5; CDR3 protein: CASRPGSGQTQPQHF; CDR3 DNA: TGTGCCAGCAGACCTGGGTCAGGCCAAACACAGCCCCAGCATTTT